One and the same sample provided the 5 T cell receptor beta chains below, sequenced in a study of breast tumors, draining lymph nodes, adjacent tissues. TCRdb independently ran MiXCR on the multiplex PCR reads; one entry per CDR3 protein. The data hold about 270,000 distinct CDR3 sequences, with around 30% observed a single time. Axillary draining lymph nodes of breast cancer patients supplied the node samples. Sample: axillary lymph node tissue. The receptors derive from a female donor with breast cancer. Some clones in this sample may be carry-over from other donors' samples.

This clonotype was counted many times. This chain connects TRBV19 to TRBJ2-5; no clear D gene. Trimming shortened V by 2 bases and J by 4 bases, and 8 bases separated the two germline ends. Germline V gene data show CDR1 as LNHDA and CDR2 as SQIVND (reference sequence). The CDR3 covers 13 residues. For the CDR3, the DNA is TGTGCCAGTAGTATAAACCAATTAGAGACCCAGTACTTC. Its protein product is CASSINQLETQYF.

Regarding this clonotype: A much more abundant neighbour one base away suggests this may be a read error. This chain connects TRBV12-3 or TRBV12-4 to TRBJ2-5; D is tentatively TRBD1 or TRBD2 (6 bases each). The CDR3 is made up of 15 amino acids. The V and J ends lost 6 bases and 7 bases respectively, with 21 bases between them. CDR3 DNA: TGTGCCAGCAGCTACTCCAGGGGTCTCGGGGGGACCCAGTACTTC. It is translated as CASSYSRGLGGTQYF.

This clonotype was counted ten times or more. J is TRBJ2-3 and V is TRBV20-1; D is perhaps TRBD2 (5 bases). From germline, CDR1 is DFQATT and CDR2 SNEGSKA (reference sequence). Trimming pared 6 bases from V and 2 bases from J, leaving 12 bases between. There are 13 residues in the CDR3. Here the CDR3 reads CSANGVVTDTQYF. CDR3 nucleotide sequence: TGCAGTGCCAACGGGGTAGTCACAGATACGCAGTATTTT.

At least ten counts were recorded for this clonotype. The chain carries TRBV19 and TRBJ1-3, with 7 bases matching TRBD1. This CDR3 has 15 amino acids. The germline V gene has CDR1 LNHDA and CDR2 SQIVND (reference sequence). V was clipped by 7 bases and J by 2 bases; unmatched bases: 8. For the CDR3, the DNA is TGTGCCAGTACCCCAACAGGGGAAACTGGAAACACCATATATTTT. It yields the protein CASTPTGETGNTIYF.

This clonotype was detected many times. The rearrangement uses TRBV4-1 and TRBJ2-1; D may match TRBD1 or TRBD2 (5 bases each). The CDR3 length is 14 residues. Per germline, CDR1 MGHRA and CDR2 YSYEKL. V lost 2 bases and J 6 bases, leaving 11 bases between the germline ends. The CDR3 here is CASSQTGTLNEQFF. As DNA, the CDR3 is TGCGCCAGCAGCCAAACCGGGACCCTCAATGAGCAGTTCTTC.